This entry features one T cell receptor beta chain sequence. Its antigen is currently not known. Qualities for individual bases were not recorded, and no much larger clone is one base off. This sample stems from a study of cytomegalovirus exposure and HLA in healthy donors (TCRdb year 2017). With respect to the entire study: According to an earlier analysis of several hundred of the donors, about 170 million T cells yielded some 120 million unique TCR beta sequences and about 300 Gb of sequence data. The number of donors typed differed by locus, with about 629-630 for A, B, C, DRB1 and DQB1, around 500 for DQA1, 600 to 610 for DPA1, and 400 to 490 for DPB1. To decide whether each TCR beta V gene segment behaved as functional or pseudogenic, an earlier analysis of 587 of the donors relied on high-throughput TCR beta sequencing. The genetic ancestry cluster associated with self-reported Caucasian donors included 81% of the roughly 400 genotyped donors. To predict cytomegalovirus infection status, the study brought together high-throughput TCR immunosequencing, statistical association of individual TCRs with disease status, and machine learning. The study aimed to test whether cataloging public T cell receptors could reveal signatures of past pathogen exposure. Roughly 5 DR-DQ haplotypes were treated as single units for association and clustering because of strong linkage in the cohort. In a later analysis, previously published TCR beta repertoires from 600 to 850 donors were re-analyzed and high-resolution HLA genotyping was added so that TCR occurrence patterns could be studied. Every discovery cohort repertoire had been produced on one sequencing platform. The T cell repertoires of 550 to 850 subjects were profiled by immunosequencing and related to cytomegalovirus serostatus. Donor age, sex, ethnicity and CMV serostatus were collected together with the repertoire data. Genome-wide SNP genotypes for about 65% of the 666 donors were used in a later genetic analysis, which treated that subset as a discovery cohort. Besides the first cohort of hundreds of subjects, a separate validation cohort made up of 120 different subjects was used. Among a few hundred genotyped donors of the cohort, an average of about 240,000 unique TCR beta nucleotide sequences were sequenced per donor, about a sixth of them non-productive. The later analysis used no new phenotypic data to find candidate immune exposures, relying instead on TCR beta sequences and their occurrence across donors. Roughly 320 gigabases of sequencing data and around 85 million unique TCR sequences made up an early release that covered nearly 650 HLA-typed donors. HLA typing covered class I and class II loci at four-digit resolution.

In total, 600 or so healthy bone marrow donors made up the cohort. At the time of sampling, every cohort member was nominally healthy, though immune exposures that went unrecorded were likely present. The donor tested CMV seropositive, placing the donor among the 290 or so seropositive members of the cohort. A peripheral blood sample was provided by each donor, and peripheral blood mononuclear cells were used for TCR beta sequencing. The Qiagen DNeasy Blood Extraction Kit was used to extract genomic DNA from the blood cell samples. From a lookup of the germline V gene, CDR1 and CDR2 are SQVTM and ANQGSEA. Its CDR3 holds 13 amino acids, cysteine through phenylalanine. Only CDR3 DNA remains: 39 bases, in frame from the first base. V is cut by 4 bases and J by 14 bases, and the space between the germline ends is 18 bases. The receptor library was made with the immunoSEQ multiplex PCR assay. The multiplex PCR relied on a mix of 60 forward primers for TCR Vbeta segments and 13 reverse primers for TCR Jbeta segments. The CDR3 region of rearranged TCR beta genes was amplified from genomic DNA with a multiplex PCR assay. Amplified TCR beta libraries were sequenced as 87-base-pair reads on the Illumina HiSeq System. The source study handled its data this way. A later analysis tallied roughly 80 million unique TCR beta chains across the 700 or so repertoires, and about 12 million of those chains were shared by two or more donors. To remove PCR and sequencing errors, raw reads were error-corrected and collapsed into unique sequences using a nearest-neighbor algorithm that merged closely related sequences. CDR3 sequences were aligned to IMGT reference sequences to assign V, D and J gene segments. For a sequence to be retained, a match of at least six nucleotides to both a V gene segment and a J gene segment was required. A rearrangement counted as productive if the CDR3 had no stop codons and remained in frame with V and J, and every other rearrangement counted as non-productive. CDR3 was defined according to IMGT convention as the region running from the second conserved V-encoded cysteine to the conserved J-encoded phenylalanine. The earlier analysis of a few hundred of the donors excluded sequences that lacked an unambiguous match to a single V gene segment. An earlier analysis of a few hundred of the donors called V segments functional above 56.7% productive rearrangements and segregating when the between-donor standard deviation exceeded 5%. A statistical classification framework was developed to diagnose cytomegalovirus status using the catalog of TCR beta chain sequences. A later analysis assigned V and J genes by comparing TCR nucleotide sequences with IMGT/GENE-DB human TR gene sequences. A later analysis assigned CDR3 sequences and most-parsimonious VDJ recombination scenarios with the TCRdist pipeline. In a later analysis, every TCR beta chain was defined by the combination of its CDR3 amino acid sequence and its V-gene family, and reads without a unique V-gene family were dropped. As a way to deal with suspected cross-contamination and a sequencing artifact, a later analysis dropped 450 to 700 nucleotide sequences that were highly shared and had low generation probability. In a later analysis, a clonal expansion index was calculated for each public chain from normalized within-repertoire ranks of inferred template counts. Generation probabilities in a later analysis came from a VDJ recombination model fitted to out-of-frame rearrangements, and those results were checked against IGoR. A later analysis scored TCR-TCR, TCR-HLA and TCR-CMV co-occurrence with hypergeometric tests, applying a repertoire-size bias correction to TCR pairs. False discovery rates were estimated in a later analysis by permuting HLA or CMV assignments 20 times. In a later analysis, co-occurring TCRs were grouped using DBSCAN, with TCRdist sequence similarity added in when clustering inside HLA-allele-positive subsets. Co-occurrence clustering excluded repertoires with fewer than 30,000 or more than 120,000 public chains, plus five with anomalous nucleotide sharing. The table comes from immuneACCESS by way of TCRdb, which keeps in-frame sequences with V and J called. Part of the clones is missing from these tables; in studies checked, under half for an unresolved V gene and the rest for unknown reasons. From that table come the V and J calls and clone size; the DNA was used to work out D and trimming. For this sample there are 90,000 to 150,000 clones; roughly 78% appear just once. Of the sample, roughly 3.1% is held by the ten largest clones.

On the study overall, not on this receptor specifically: According to a later analysis, most CMV-associated TCR beta chains appeared to be HLA-restricted, and the HLA associations seemed to be driven largely by CMV exposure. A further reported finding was that TCR beta sequences accurately predicted the HLA-A and HLA-B alleles for most subjects in the first cohort. A few of the identified cytomegalovirus-associated TCR beta chains were confirmed in vitro to be specific for cytomegalovirus antigens. In a later analysis, HLA-associated TCR beta chains showed more clonal expansion and lower generation probabilities than non-associated chains that were equally common. When HLA alleles, especially DR and DQ, strongly co-occurred, attributing TCR associations to individual alleles was difficult. According to a later analysis, parvovirus B19, influenza, CMV and Epstein-Barr virus appeared linked to several top co-occurrence clusters. A later analysis found that TCR association rates varied across HLA loci, with DRB1 alleles showing the most associated TCRs and HLA-C alleles the fewest. Most TCR sequences were observed very rarely across donors, whereas some public TCRs were present in many individuals. The study gave a list of roughly 150 TCR beta chains associated with cytomegalovirus. In both the original and validation cohorts, the classifier was reported to diagnose cytomegalovirus status with high specificity and sensitivity. An association between a missense DCLRE1C variant and V-gene and J-gene trimming of TCR beta chains was found in a later genetic analysis and replicated in an independent cohort. The authors suggested that the approach could potentially be generalized to other disease states and immunological phenotypes. This cohort had only TCR beta chains sequenced, and the lack of alpha or paired-chain data limited which features could be detected. Because some donors lacked HLA typing at each locus, the association tests relied only on the typed subset. The sequencing pipeline was judged likely to have produced a cluster of highly shared sequence variants as a technical artifact. Linkage disequilibrium might explain the correlated functional status among segregating V segments, but an unknown experimental factor could not be excluded. Roughly uniform sequencing depth across donors was assumed in presence/absence analyses, although this assumption may not hold. The earlier analysis of 450 to 700 of the donors excluded roughly 17 rarely observed V segments, including chromosome 9 orphons, because counts were too low. Immune exposure information for the cohort was limited to CMV serostatus. In an earlier analysis of 587 of the donors, most TCR beta V segments were observed in productive rearrangements about 87% or about 30% of the time, broadly matching IMGT annotations. According to a later genetic analysis, donors in an Asian-associated ancestry cluster had fewer N-insertions in productive TCRs than the roughly 700-donor mean. Some IMGT-functional V segments, including TRBV6-2 and TRBV6-3, could not be distinguished by the 87-base-pair reads and were therefore excluded. A later analysis associated 17,000 or so TCR beta sequences with specific HLA alleles at a false discovery rate of 0.05.

The TCR sequence derives from a woman in her 30s in good health and CMV-seropositive. The chain couples TRBV29-1 to TRBJ1-6; the D region possibly corresponds to TRBD1 (6 bases align). The sequenced sample was PBMCs. In nucleotides, the sequence is TGCAGCGTTGCAGGGGACGGTCTAGGGTCCCTCCACTTT. This yields the protein CSVAGDGLGSLHF.